The clone carrying this T cell receptor (beta chain) was observed a few times. Its antigen is unidentified. This record belongs to a study of beta chain features in type 1 diabetes. General observations from the study: Significant though moderate, a shortening of TCRB CDR3s appeared in all four CD4+ subsets of Type 1 diabetes patients. Overrepresentation of cells with high TCR expression could result from cDNA sequencing.

The entirety of the isolated RNA underwent reverse transcription, so expressed TCRB transcripts were sequenced. Libraries were prepared by immunoSEQ multiplex PCR; TCRdb keeps only in-frame clonotypes and omits some of them. Altogether 640,000 or so clones are present, 13% being singletons, with the ten largest covering 0.022%. Sequencing was carried out using naive CD4+ T cells from blood. This sequence originates from a man aged 18 to 29 with type 1 diabetes.

Here the CDR3 DNA reads TGTGCCAGCTCACCCGGACAGAAAGCAACCGGGGAGCTGTTTTTT. This translates into CASSPGQKATGELFF. J is TRBJ2-2 and V is TRBV18; D might be TRBD1 (6 bases). The CDR3 runs 15 residues. Germline-derived CDR1 and CDR2 are KGHSH and LQKENI. V lost 3 bases, J lost 5 bases, and 13 bases lay in between.